This T cell receptor (beta chain) is drawn from a study of neurological immune-mediated disorders. This CDR3 is built from 14 residues. CDR1 is SGHTA, CDR2 FQGNSA, per germline. The V and J ends lost 1 base and 5 bases respectively, with 11 bases between them. For sorted libraries, the input was roughly 1 million CD4+ or CD8+ T cells. Overall study findings and caveats: TCR-beta repertoires seemed private in all groups, with no expanded CDR3 amino acid sequences shared. The study found the most TCR clonal expansion in HTLV-1-associated myelopathy and the least in multiple sclerosis, below healthy controls. On phylogenetic grouping, the repertoires of 18 of 34 multiple sclerosis patients fell within one related-CDR3 cluster, constituting a possible signature.

In TCRdb, the 5' RACE reads were re-called with MiXCR into one record per CDR3 protein. This sample has around 55,000 distinct CDR3 sequences, with under 5% found just once. At least ten counts were recorded for this clonotype. What it binds is not known. The sequenced sample was CD4+ T cells from blood. The chain carries TRBV7-2 and TRBJ1-2, with D perhaps matching TRBD1 (6 bases). This sequence originates from a woman aged 40 to 50 with multiple sclerosis. The CDR3 loop reads CASSLGRGGYGYTF. CDR3 nucleotides: TGTGCCAGCAGCTTAGGGAGAGGGGGTTATGGCTACACCTTC.